This TCR beta chain was observed in a study of blood T cell repertoires in COVID-19. Whole-study context: Sources were T cells, B-cell-depleted T cells, or PBMCs; the material itself was cDNA or gDNA.

Cohort assignment relied on participant-reported clinical history. Original methodology: Using reference gene primer amplification, nucleated cell counts were estimated. The method was immunoSEQ multiplex PCR; TCRdb's version includes in-frame clones alone and lacks a portion of them. That table supplies the V and J calls and clone size; D and trimming were determined from the DNA. The sample contains about 220,000 clones, around 85% of which appear only once. Germline lookup yields CDR1 SGHDN and CDR2 FVKESK. Trimming cost V 4 bases and J 1 base; bases outside gene matches: 11. The CDR3 length is 17 residues.

Material for sequencing was PBMCs or T cells enriched from blood (not recorded which). The genes are TRBV14 and TRBJ2-3, with 7 bases that match TRBD2. The sequence came from a woman between 35 and 50 years old with acute COVID-19. The CDR3 here is CASSRDAFGGGTDTQYF. As DNA, the CDR3 is TGTGCCAGCAGCCGAGACGCTTTTGGGGGGGGCACAGATACGCAGTATTTT.